The present TCR beta chain was sequenced within a study of radiotherapy plus CTLA-4 blockade in lung cancer. This clone was recorded a few times. The sample has other DNA sequences that encode this CDR3 too. Clones were read by immunoSEQ multiplex PCR, and TCRdb kept only the in-frame ones, dropping some. The table has fewer than 150,000 clones, nearly 80% seen once. This CDR3 contains 10 residues. V gave up 4 bases and J gave up 8 bases, with 5 bases separating them. CDR1 and CDR2 from the germline V gene are MNHEY and SVGAGI. The rearrangement uses TRBV6-5 and TRBJ1-2; no clear D gene. The material sequenced was peripheral blood, taken from a patient treated with radiotherapy plus ipilimumab. The TCR sequence derives from a human donor with non-small cell lung cancer who had a partial response to radiotherapy plus ipilimumab. The CDR3 nucleotides are TGTGCCAGCAGTTTCCGGGGCTACACCTTC. It translates to CASSFRGYTF.